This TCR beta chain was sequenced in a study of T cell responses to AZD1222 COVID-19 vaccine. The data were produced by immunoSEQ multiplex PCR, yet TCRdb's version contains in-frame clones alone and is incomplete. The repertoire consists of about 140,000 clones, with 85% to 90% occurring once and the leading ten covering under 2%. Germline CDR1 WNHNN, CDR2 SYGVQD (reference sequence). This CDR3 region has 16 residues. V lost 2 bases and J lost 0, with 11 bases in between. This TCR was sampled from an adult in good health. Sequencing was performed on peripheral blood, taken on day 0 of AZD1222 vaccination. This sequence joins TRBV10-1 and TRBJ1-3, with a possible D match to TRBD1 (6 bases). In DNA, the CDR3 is TGCGCCAGCAGTGAGGGCAGGACAGACTCTGGAAACACCATATATTTT. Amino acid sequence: CASSEGRTDSGNTIYF.